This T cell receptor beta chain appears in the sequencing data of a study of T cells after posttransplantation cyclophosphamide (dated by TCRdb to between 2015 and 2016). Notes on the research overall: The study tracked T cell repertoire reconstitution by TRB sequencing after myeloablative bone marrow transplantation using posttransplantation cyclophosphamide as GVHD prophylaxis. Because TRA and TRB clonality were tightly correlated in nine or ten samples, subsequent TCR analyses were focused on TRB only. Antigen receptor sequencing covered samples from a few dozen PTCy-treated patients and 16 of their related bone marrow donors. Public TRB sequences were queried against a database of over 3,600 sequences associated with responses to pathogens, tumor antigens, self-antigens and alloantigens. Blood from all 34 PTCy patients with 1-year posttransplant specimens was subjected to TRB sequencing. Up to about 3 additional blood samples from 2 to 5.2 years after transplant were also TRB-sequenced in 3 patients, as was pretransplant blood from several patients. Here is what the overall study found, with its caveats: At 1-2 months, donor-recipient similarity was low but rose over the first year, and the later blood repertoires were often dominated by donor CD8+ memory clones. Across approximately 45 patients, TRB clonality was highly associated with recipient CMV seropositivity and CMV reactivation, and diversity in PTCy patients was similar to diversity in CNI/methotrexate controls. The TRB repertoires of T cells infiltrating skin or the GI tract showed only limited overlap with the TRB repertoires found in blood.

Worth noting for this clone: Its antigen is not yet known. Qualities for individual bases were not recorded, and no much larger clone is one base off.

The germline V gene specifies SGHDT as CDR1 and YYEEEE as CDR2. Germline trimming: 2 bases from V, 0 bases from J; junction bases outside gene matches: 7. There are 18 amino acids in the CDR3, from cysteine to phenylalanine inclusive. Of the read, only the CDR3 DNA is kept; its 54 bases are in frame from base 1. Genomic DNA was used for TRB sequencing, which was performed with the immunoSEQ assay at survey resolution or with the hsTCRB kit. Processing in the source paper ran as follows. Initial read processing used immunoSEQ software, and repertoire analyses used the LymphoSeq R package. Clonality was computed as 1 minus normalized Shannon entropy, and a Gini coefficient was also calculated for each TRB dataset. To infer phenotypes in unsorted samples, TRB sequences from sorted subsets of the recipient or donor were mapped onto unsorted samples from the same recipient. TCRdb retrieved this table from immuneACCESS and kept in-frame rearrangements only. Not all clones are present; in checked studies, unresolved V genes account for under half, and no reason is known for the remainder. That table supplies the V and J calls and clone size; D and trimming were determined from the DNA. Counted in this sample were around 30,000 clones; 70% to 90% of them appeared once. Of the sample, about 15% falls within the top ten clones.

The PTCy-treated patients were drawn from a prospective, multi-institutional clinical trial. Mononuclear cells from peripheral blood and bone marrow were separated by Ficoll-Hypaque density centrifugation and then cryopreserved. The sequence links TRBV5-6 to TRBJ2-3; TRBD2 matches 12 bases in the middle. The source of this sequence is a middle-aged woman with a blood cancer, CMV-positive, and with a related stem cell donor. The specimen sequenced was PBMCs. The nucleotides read TGTGCCAGCAGCTTTCTAGCGGGGGGGTCCACTAGCACAGATACGCAGTATTTT. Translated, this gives CASSFLAGGSTSTDTQYF.